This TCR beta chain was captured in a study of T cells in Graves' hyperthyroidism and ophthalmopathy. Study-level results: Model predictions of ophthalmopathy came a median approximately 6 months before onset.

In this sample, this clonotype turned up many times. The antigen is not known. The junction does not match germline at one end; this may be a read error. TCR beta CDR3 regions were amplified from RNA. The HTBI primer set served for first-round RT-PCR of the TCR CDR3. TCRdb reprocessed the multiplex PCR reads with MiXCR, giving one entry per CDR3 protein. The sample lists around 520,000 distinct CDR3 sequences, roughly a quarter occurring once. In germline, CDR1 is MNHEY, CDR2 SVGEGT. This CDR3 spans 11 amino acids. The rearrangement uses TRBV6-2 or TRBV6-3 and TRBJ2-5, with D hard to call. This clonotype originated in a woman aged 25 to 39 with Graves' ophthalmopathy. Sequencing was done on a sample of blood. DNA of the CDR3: TGTGCCAGCAGTTACCATGAGACCCAGTACTTC. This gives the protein CASSYHETQYF.